Listed below are T cell receptor beta chains from one sample, sequenced in a study of T-cell memory formation after mild COVID-19. One entry per CDR3 protein results from TCRdb running MiXCR on the 5' RACE reads. The sample shows some 110,000 distinct CDR3 sequences, about a sixth of them seen only once. Sequenced material: PBMCs or a T cell subset sorted from them (not recorded which). These receptors were obtained from an adult woman who had mild COVID-19 (a few samples of this study predate the infection). Cell type and time point are not known. CDR3s include the opening cysteine and the closing phenylalanine or tryptophan. Each record gives: CDR3 length, V gene, J gene, D gene, clone size, CDR3 protein, CDR3 DNA. D genes are given only for firm matches. The size field is filled for only some rows; it gives once, few, many or a size class.

cdr3_length: 16
v_call: TRBV19
j_call: TRBJ1-5
d_call: -
clone_size: -
cdr3_aa: CASSSWEPMSNQPQHF
cdr3_nt: TGTGCCAGTAGTTCGTGGGAACCCATGAGCAATCAGCCCCAGCATTTT

cdr3_length: 14
v_call: TRBV6-5
j_call: TRBJ2-3
d_call: -
clone_size: -
cdr3_aa: CASSYGARGDTQYF
cdr3_nt: TGTGCCAGCAGTTACGGGGCTCGCGGAGATACGCAGTATTTT

cdr3_length: 11
v_call: TRBV7-9
j_call: TRBJ2-2
d_call: -
clone_size: few
cdr3_aa: CASPSLGELFF
cdr3_nt: TGTGCCAGTCCTAGCCTTGGGGAGCTGTTTTTT

cdr3_length: 13
v_call: TRBV4-3
j_call: TRBJ2-3
d_call: -
clone_size: -
cdr3_aa: CASSLTLPDTQYF
cdr3_nt: TGCGCCAGCAGCCTCACCCTCCCAGATACGCAGTATTTT

cdr3_length: 13
v_call: TRBV7-9
j_call: TRBJ1-1
d_call: -
clone_size: -
cdr3_aa: CASRKEAGGEAFF
cdr3_nt: TGTGCCAGCAGGAAAGAAGCAGGAGGTGAAGCTTTCTTT

cdr3_length: 13
v_call: TRBV4-2
j_call: TRBJ2-3
d_call: -
clone_size: -
cdr3_aa: CASSPEEPDTQYF
cdr3_nt: TGTGCCAGCAGCCCAGAGGAACCAGATACGCAGTATTTT

cdr3_length: 16
v_call: TRBV11-2
j_call: TRBJ1-1
d_call: -
clone_size: -
cdr3_aa: CASSPDRIYMNTEAFF
cdr3_nt: TGTGCCAGCAGCCCCGACAGAATATACATGAACACTGAAGCTTTCTTT

cdr3_length: 12
v_call: TRBV5-1
j_call: TRBJ2-7
d_call: -
clone_size: many
cdr3_aa: CASSLVPYEQYF
cdr3_nt: TGTGCCAGCAGTTTAGTCCCCTACGAGCAGTACTTC

cdr3_length: 14
v_call: TRBV6-2/TRBV6-3
j_call: TRBJ2-7
d_call: -
clone_size: few
cdr3_aa: CASSFQQAIYEQYF
cdr3_nt: TGTGCCAGCAGTTTCCAGCAAGCGATCTACGAGCAGTACTTC

cdr3_length: 10
v_call: TRBV12-3/TRBV12-4
j_call: TRBJ2-1
d_call: -
clone_size: few
cdr3_aa: CATSVHEQFF
cdr3_nt: TGTGCCACTTCAGTCCATGAGCAGTTCTTC

cdr3_length: 14
v_call: TRBV30
j_call: TRBJ2-7
d_call: -
clone_size: many
cdr3_aa: CAWKGGGSSYEQYF
cdr3_nt: TGTGCCTGGAAGGGGGGAGGGAGCTCCTACGAGCAGTACTTC

cdr3_length: 12
v_call: TRBV29-1
j_call: TRBJ2-2
d_call: -
clone_size: -
cdr3_aa: CSVEDVPGELFF
cdr3_nt: TGCAGCGTTGAAGATGTCCCCGGGGAGCTGTTTTTT

cdr3_length: 15
v_call: TRBV11-2
j_call: TRBJ1-2
d_call: -
clone_size: -
cdr3_aa: CASTQLQGRWNGYTF
cdr3_nt: TGTGCCAGCACCCAATTACAGGGACGATGGAATGGCTACACCTTC

cdr3_length: 17
v_call: TRBV10-3
j_call: TRBJ2-2
d_call: TRBD2
clone_size: few
cdr3_aa: CAISEALSGGNTGELFF
cdr3_nt: TGTGCCATCAGTGAGGCGCTTAGCGGGGGGAACACCGGGGAGCTGTTTTTT

cdr3_length: 16
v_call: TRBV7-2
j_call: TRBJ2-1
d_call: TRBD1
clone_size: many
cdr3_aa: CASSSRTGGLIDEQFF
cdr3_nt: TGTGCCAGCAGCTCCCGGACAGGGGGCCTTATAGATGAGCAGTTCTTC

cdr3_length: 12
v_call: TRBV7-9
j_call: TRBJ2-3
d_call: -
clone_size: -
cdr3_aa: CASSLWLNTQYF
cdr3_nt: TGTGCCAGCAGCTTATGGTTGAATACGCAGTATTTT

cdr3_length: 17
v_call: TRBV7-2
j_call: TRBJ2-3
d_call: -
clone_size: few
cdr3_aa: CASSLVSVSLGTDTQYF
cdr3_nt: TGTGCCAGCAGCTTAGTTAGCGTCTCCCTAGGCACAGATACGCAGTATTTT

cdr3_length: 13
v_call: TRBV11-3
j_call: TRBJ2-1
d_call: TRBD2
clone_size: -
cdr3_aa: CASSLLAGDEQFF
cdr3_nt: TGTGCCAGCAGCTTATTAGCGGGAGATGAGCAGTTCTTC

cdr3_length: 17
v_call: TRBV4-3
j_call: TRBJ2-1
d_call: TRBD2
clone_size: few
cdr3_aa: CASSFIGSSGRVNEQFF
cdr3_nt: TGCGCCAGCAGCTTCATCGGATCTAGCGGGAGGGTCAATGAGCAGTTCTTC

cdr3_length: 14
v_call: TRBV27
j_call: TRBJ2-7
d_call: -
clone_size: few
cdr3_aa: CASSLTGTTYEQYF
cdr3_nt: TGTGCCAGCAGTTTAACCGGGACAACCTACGAGCAGTACTTC

cdr3_length: 11
v_call: TRBV20-1
j_call: TRBJ2-1
d_call: -
clone_size: -
cdr3_aa: CSARGLQEQFF
cdr3_nt: TGCAGTGCTAGGGGACTTCAGGAGCAGTTCTTC

cdr3_length: 15
v_call: TRBV24-1
j_call: TRBJ2-2
d_call: -
clone_size: many
cdr3_aa: CATSDQGEDTGELFF
cdr3_nt: TGTGCCACCAGCGACCAGGGCGAGGACACCGGGGAGCTGTTTTTT

cdr3_length: 14
v_call: TRBV6-5
j_call: TRBJ2-3
d_call: TRBD1
clone_size: -
cdr3_aa: CASYGGQGTDTQYF
cdr3_nt: TGTGCCAGCTACGGGGGACAGGGGACAGATACGCAGTATTTT

cdr3_length: 12
v_call: TRBV20-1
j_call: TRBJ2-7
d_call: -
clone_size: few
cdr3_aa: CSAREFGYEQYF
cdr3_nt: TGCAGTGCTAGAGAGTTCGGGTACGAGCAGTACTTC

cdr3_length: 19
v_call: TRBV4-3
j_call: TRBJ2-5
d_call: TRBD2
clone_size: once
cdr3_aa: CASSQVRTSSGRGQETQYF
cdr3_nt: TGCGCCAGCAGCCAAGTGCGAACATCTAGCGGGAGGGGGCAAGAGACCCAGTACTTC

cdr3_length: 17
v_call: TRBV7-8
j_call: TRBJ2-3
d_call: TRBD2
clone_size: few
cdr3_aa: CASGGTSGRASTDTQYF
cdr3_nt: TGTGCCAGCGGGGGGACTAGCGGGAGGGCCAGCACAGATACGCAGTATTTT

cdr3_length: 15
v_call: TRBV4-3
j_call: TRBJ2-2
d_call: -
clone_size: -
cdr3_aa: CASSQDLGITGELFF
cdr3_nt: TGCGCCAGCAGCCAAGATCTGGGTATAACCGGGGAGCTGTTTTTT

cdr3_length: 14
v_call: TRBV4-1
j_call: TRBJ1-2
d_call: -
clone_size: -
cdr3_aa: CASSQDLGLYGYTF
cdr3_nt: TGCGCCAGCAGCCAAGATCTCGGGCTTTATGGCTACACCTTC

cdr3_length: 14
v_call: TRBV21-1
j_call: TRBJ2-7
d_call: -
clone_size: few
cdr3_aa: CASSKRGPVHEQYF
cdr3_nt: TGTGCCAGCAGCAAAAGGGGGCCGGTCCACGAGCAGTACTTC

cdr3_length: 19
v_call: TRBV7-2
j_call: TRBJ2-7
d_call: TRBD2
clone_size: -
cdr3_aa: CASSLALGTSGFPSYEQYF
cdr3_nt: TGTGCCAGCAGCTTAGCTCTAGGGACTAGCGGGTTCCCCTCCTACGAGCAGTACTTC

cdr3_length: 18
v_call: TRBV7-6
j_call: TRBJ2-5
d_call: -
clone_size: few
cdr3_aa: CASSSLGGEHLGQETQYF
cdr3_nt: TGTGCCAGCAGCTCCCTTGGTGGGGAACATCTTGGGCAAGAGACCCAGTACTTC

cdr3_length: 16
v_call: TRBV29-1
j_call: TRBJ2-3
d_call: -
clone_size: -
cdr3_aa: CSVAGTVRGETDTQYF
cdr3_nt: TGCAGCGTGGCCGGGACGGTGAGGGGAGAGACAGATACGCAGTATTTT

cdr3_length: 17
v_call: TRBV4-3
j_call: TRBJ2-1
d_call: TRBD1
clone_size: many
cdr3_aa: CASSQGAVDRGGDEQFF
cdr3_nt: TGCGCCAGCAGCCAAGGCGCCGTGGACAGGGGAGGCGATGAGCAGTTCTTC

cdr3_length: 17
v_call: TRBV15
j_call: TRBJ1-5
d_call: -
clone_size: few
cdr3_aa: CATSRDREAGALSAQHF
cdr3_nt: TGTGCCACCAGCAGAGACCGCGAGGCAGGGGCCCTATCGGCCCAGCATTTT

cdr3_length: 15
v_call: TRBV7-3
j_call: TRBJ2-1
d_call: -
clone_size: few
cdr3_aa: CASSFLRGSYNEQFF
cdr3_nt: TGTGCCAGCAGCTTCTTGCGGGGCAGTTACAATGAGCAGTTCTTC

cdr3_length: 15
v_call: TRBV11-2
j_call: TRBJ2-3
d_call: TRBD1
clone_size: few
cdr3_aa: CASSTGTGDTDTQYF
cdr3_nt: TGTGCCAGCAGCACCGGGACAGGGGACACAGATACGCAGTATTTT

cdr3_length: 14
v_call: TRBV5-5
j_call: TRBJ2-7
d_call: -
clone_size: -
cdr3_aa: CASSSGIGGYEQYF
cdr3_nt: TGTGCCAGCAGCTCCGGGATAGGGGGCTACGAGCAGTACTTC

cdr3_length: 13
v_call: TRBV29-1
j_call: TRBJ2-1
d_call: TRBD1
clone_size: -
cdr3_aa: CSARQGNYNEQFF
cdr3_nt: TGCAGCGCGAGACAGGGTAACTACAATGAGCAGTTCTTC

cdr3_length: 15
v_call: TRBV29-1
j_call: TRBJ1-1
d_call: TRBD1
clone_size: once
cdr3_aa: CSVDSGTGGYTEAFF
cdr3_nt: TGCAGCGTTGACTCCGGGACAGGGGGCTACACTGAAGCTTTCTTT

cdr3_length: 13
v_call: TRBV12-3/TRBV12-4
j_call: TRBJ1-1
d_call: -
clone_size: -
cdr3_aa: CASSFPLNTEAFF
cdr3_nt: TGTGCCAGCAGTTTCCCCCTAAACACTGAAGCTTTCTTT

cdr3_length: 17
v_call: TRBV7-2
j_call: TRBJ2-3
d_call: TRBD2
clone_size: -
cdr3_aa: CASSYHGLAGVADTQYF
cdr3_nt: TGTGCCAGCAGCTACCACGGACTAGCGGGAGTTGCAGATACGCAGTATTTT

cdr3_length: 15
v_call: TRBV6-1
j_call: TRBJ2-1
d_call: -
clone_size: few
cdr3_aa: CASTLGTSSYNEQFF
cdr3_nt: TGTGCCAGCACCTTGGGGACGAGCTCCTACAATGAGCAGTTCTTC

cdr3_length: 16
v_call: TRBV20-1
j_call: TRBJ1-5
d_call: -
clone_size: many
cdr3_aa: CSARDRAGGWSQPQHF
cdr3_nt: TGCAGTGCTAGAGATCGGGCGGGGGGCTGGAGTCAGCCCCAGCATTTT

cdr3_length: 12
v_call: TRBV29-1
j_call: TRBJ2-3
d_call: -
clone_size: few
cdr3_aa: CSIKLTTDTQYF
cdr3_nt: TGCAGCATAAAGCTTACCACAGATACGCAGTATTTT

cdr3_length: 15
v_call: TRBV12-3/TRBV12-4
j_call: TRBJ2-3
d_call: -
clone_size: -
cdr3_aa: CASTILGLGTDTQYF
cdr3_nt: TGTGCCAGCACCATCCTAGGTTTGGGCACAGATACGCAGTATTTT

cdr3_length: 13
v_call: TRBV6-6
j_call: TRBJ2-5
d_call: -
clone_size: -
cdr3_aa: CDSSYSAGETQYF
cdr3_nt: TGTGACAGCAGTTACTCGGCGGGGGAGACCCAGTACTTC

cdr3_length: 13
v_call: TRBV5-4
j_call: TRBJ2-7
d_call: -
clone_size: few
cdr3_aa: CASSFGGQGEQYF
cdr3_nt: TGTGCCAGCAGCTTTGGGGGGCAGGGCGAGCAGTACTTC

cdr3_length: 12
v_call: TRBV19
j_call: TRBJ1-1
d_call: -
clone_size: -
cdr3_aa: CASRGALDGGFF
cdr3_nt: TGTGCCAGTAGGGGGGCCCTGGACGGAGGTTTCTTT

cdr3_length: 16
v_call: TRBV15
j_call: TRBJ2-1
d_call: -
clone_size: -
cdr3_aa: CATSRRTEGSYNEQFF
cdr3_nt: TGTGCCACCAGCAGACGGACAGAGGGATCCTACAATGAGCAGTTCTTC

cdr3_length: 13
v_call: TRBV9
j_call: TRBJ1-1
d_call: -
clone_size: many
cdr3_aa: CASSVAGTAEAFF
cdr3_nt: TGTGCCAGCAGTGTCGCGGGTACGGCTGAAGCTTTCTTT